One sample yielded the 8 T cell receptor beta chains listed below, sequenced in a study of radiation and T cells in renal cell carcinoma (dated by TCRdb to 2019 to 2021). The time point label of this sample denotes: blood 4 weeks post-SBRT, at nephrectomy. According to the study, the label for this sample's treatment or condition signals: 15 Gy SBRT to primary tumor, nephrectomy 4 weeks later. Receptor libraries were prepared by the immunoSEQ multiplex PCR assay. Imported from immuneACCESS, the table was reduced by TCRdb to in-frame sequences with V and J called. These copies leave out some clones; in studies compared against another copy, an unresolved V gene accounts for under half, and the cause of the remainder is not known. The sample table lists 150,000 or so clones, about nine tenths of them with a count of one. The ten most abundant clones make up roughly 12% of the sample. The specimen was blood, collected from a patient whose treatment included radiotherapy and nephrectomy. The receptor source for this set is a woman aged 45-60 years with renal cell carcinoma.

The V call is TRBV2, the J call TRBJ2-5; TRBD1 aligns across 8 bases. Unmatched junction bases numbered 7, after V lost 8 bases and J lost 5 bases. The V gene's germline CDR1 is SNHLY and CDR2 FYNNEI. This CDR3 is built from 13 residues. The CDR3 DNA reads as TGTGCCAGCTTCCGGGACAGGATGGAGACCCAGTACTTC. Encoded protein: CASFRDRMETQYF.

The rearrangement uses TRBV10-3 and TRBJ2-3, with D maybe TRBD1 (6 bases). The CDR3 is 18 amino acids. V shed 4 bases and J shed 2 bases, with 22 bases lying between them. Germline CDR1 and CDR2: ENHRY and SYGVKD. CDR3 nucleotide sequence: TGTGCCATCAGTGCCCGCCCCTCCGGGACATCGCACACAGATACGCAGTATTTT. This sequence encodes CAISARPSGTSHTDTQYF.

V is TRBV30 and J is TRBJ2-7; D is unclear. Germline V gene lookup returns CDR1 GTSNPN and CDR2 SVGIG (reference sequence). The CDR3 consists of 12 residues. V was cut by 2 bases and J by 2 bases, with 7 bases left in between. The CDR3 coding sequence is TGTGCCTGGAGTCCGGAACCCTACGAGCAGTACTTC. Translating it yields CAWSPEPYEQYF.

The gene calls are TRBV19 and TRBJ1-4, with D hard to call. CDR1 and CDR2 (germline): LNHDA, SQIVND (reference sequence). The V gene lost 1 base and the J gene lost 5 bases, with 5 bases spanning the gap. CDR3 length equals 13 residues. For the CDR3, the DNA is TGTGCCAGTAGTATAGCCCAAAATGAAAAACTGTTTTTT. This sequence encodes CASSIAQNEKLFF.

The V call is TRBV19, the J call TRBJ2-2, with unresolved D. The CDR3 contains 16 residues. The germline V and J ends were trimmed by 3 bases and 0 bases, with 11 bases remaining between them. Looked up from germline, CDR1 is LNHDA and CDR2 is SQIVND (reference sequence). CDR3 nucleotides: TGTGCCAGTAGTATGAAAGGACGGGCGAACACCGGGGAGCTGTTTTTT. Protein product: CASSMKGRANTGELFF.

The chain is built from TRBV7-9 and TRBJ1-1; D unresolved. The CDR3 length is 14 residues. The germline gives CDR1 SEHNR, CDR2 FQNEAQ (reference sequence). Trimming cost V 1 base and J 6 bases, with 12 bases left between them. Here the CDR3 reads CASSLENFRAEAFF. The CDR3 DNA follows: TGTGCCAGCAGCTTAGAAAACTTCCGGGCTGAAGCTTTCTTT.

This rearrangement joins TRBV7-9 to TRBJ2-5, with D possibly being TRBD1 (6 bases). Per germline, CDR1 SEHNR and CDR2 FQNEAQ (reference sequence). Deletions cut 3 bases from V and 6 bases from J, with 11 bases between. The CDR3 is 13 residues long. CDR3 nucleotide sequence: TGTGCCAGCAGCTTGACAGGTTTAAAGACCCAGTACTTC. Translation gives CASSLTGLKTQYF.

The V gene is TRBV25-1, the J gene TRBJ1-6, with 7 nucleotides matching TRBD1. The junction had 8 bases not matched to a gene; V was cut back by 3 bases and J by 6 bases. In germline, CDR1 is MGHDK, CDR2 SYGVNS. The CDR3 runs to 16 residues. CDR3 in DNA: TGTGCCAGCAGTGACGTGGGGGACAGTATTAATTCACCCCTCCACTTT. It encodes CASSDVGDSINSPLHF.